This is a list of T cell receptor beta chains from one sample in a study of blood T cell repertoires in COVID-19. Here immunoSEQ multiplex PCR was the method, and the copy in TCRdb shows in-frame clones only, minus some. The sample shows about 190,000 clones, less than 90% of them seen only once. Material: peripheral blood. These receptors all come from a man aged 25 to 40 with acute or convalescent COVID-19. Each CDR3 is given with its conserved first and last residue. A D gene is named only where the DNA matches it firmly. Where a row states a size, it is once, few, many or the class of an expanded clone; other rows omit it.

J,D,V,size,DNA,CDR3
TRBJ1-4,TRBD1,TRBV3-1/TRBV3-2,-,TGTGCCAGCAGCCCAGACAGGGTGGGCGAAAAACTGTTTTTT,CASSPDRVGEKLFF
TRBJ1-6,-,TRBV7-6,-,TGTGCCAGCAGCTTAGTAGCAGGGGTAGGTTCACCCCTCCACTTT,CASSLVAGVGSPLHF
TRBJ1-3,-,TRBV30,-,TGTGCCTGGAGACATACACAGGGTGTCACTGGAAACACCATATATTTT,CAWRHTQGVTGNTIYF
TRBJ2-5,-,TRBV3-1/TRBV3-2,once,TGTGCCAGCAGCCCTATGGCGGGGGCGGGGTGGACCCAGTACTTC,CASSPMAGAGWTQYF
TRBJ2-5,-,TRBV5-8,-,TGTGCCAGCAGCGATGCCAGGGTGCGAGAGACCCAGTACTTC,CASSDARVRETQYF
TRBJ2-7,TRBD1,TRBV29-1,-,TGCAGCGTCCGGAGCGGGACAGGGAATTCCGAGCAGTACTTC,CSVRSGTGNSEQYF
TRBJ2-5,TRBD2,TRBV6-5,-,TGTGCCAGCCGCCTCAGCGGGGGGAGGGAGACCCAGTACTTC,CASRLSGGRETQYF
TRBJ1-2,-,TRBV5-1,-,TGCGCCAGCAGCTTGGCCGGCGGGGAGGATGGCTACACCTTC,CASSLAGGEDGYTF
TRBJ1-2,-,TRBV9,-,TGTGCCAGCAGCCCCGAAGCTGGCTATGGCTACACCTTC,CASSPEAGYGYTF
TRBJ2-2,TRBD2,TRBV2,-,TGTGCCAGCAGTGACCTTAGCGGGAGGGTCTCCGGGGAGCTGTTTTTT,CASSDLSGRVSGELFF
TRBJ2-5,-,TRBV9,-,TGTGCCAGCAGCCCCGGGTCGGGGGGCTCATCTGGGGAGACCCAGTACTTC,CASSPGSGGSSGETQYF
TRBJ2-7,-,TRBV27,-,TGTGCCAGCAGGATCGACAGGACCGGCTACGAGCAGTACTTC,CASRIDRTGYEQYF
TRBJ2-5,TRBD2,TRBV11-2,-,TGTGCCAGCAGCTTAGAGAGACTAGCGGAGACCCAGTACTTC,CASSLERLAETQYF
TRBJ1-1,-,TRBV27,-,TGTGCCAGCAGTAGAGGGTCACCGAGGACTGAAGCTTTCTTT,CASSRGSPRTEAFF
TRBJ1-5,-,TRBV18,-,TGTGCCAGCTCACCAGGACAGAATCAGCCCCAGCATTTT,CASSPGQNQPQHF
TRBJ2-3,-,TRBV30,once,TGTGCCTGGAGCCAGGGCACAGATACGCAGTATTTT,CAWSQGTDTQYF
TRBJ2-7,TRBD2,TRBV10-3,-,TGTGCCATCAGCTCCCTCATAGCGGGAGAGTGGGAGCAGTACTTC,CAISSLIAGEWEQYF
TRBJ2-1,TRBD2,TRBV5-1,-,TGCGCCAGCAGCTTCGGACTAGCCGACTACAATGAGCAGTTCTTC,CASSFGLADYNEQFF
TRBJ2-3,TRBD2,TRBV5-1,-,TGCGCCAGCAGCTTTTTGCTAGCGGGGGAGGGTACGCAGTATTTT,CASSFLLAGEGTQYF
TRBJ1-1,TRBD1,TRBV5-4,-,TGTGCCAGCAGTTTAAGAGACAGGGTGACTGAAGCTTTCTTT,CASSLRDRVTEAFF
TRBJ2-5,-,TRBV11-2,-,TGTGCCAGCAGCTCGCCGATGGTGGCCTTCCAAGAGACCCAGTACTTC,CASSSPMVAFQETQYF
TRBJ1-2,TRBD1,TRBV28,-,TGTGCCAGCAGTTTACGCGGGACAGGGGGGTATGGCTACACCTTC,CASSLRGTGGYGYTF
TRBJ2-1,TRBD2,TRBV9,-,TGTGCCAGCAGCGTAGAAACTAGCGGGTCCTACAATGAGCAGTTCTTC,CASSVETSGSYNEQFF
TRBJ2-1,TRBD2,TRBV9,-,TGTGCCAGCAGCGTAATGGGAGCGGGAGCCATTCATAGTGAGCAGTTCTTC,CASSVMGAGAIHSEQFF
TRBJ2-5,TRBD2,TRBV2,-,TGTGCCAGCAGCCGAATACGGACTAGCGGGAGGGCCGGGGAGACCCAGTACTTC,CASSRIRTSGRAGETQYF
TRBJ2-7,-,TRBV7-2,-,TGTGCCAGCAGCTTAGAAGACGGGGGTTTCCACGAGCAGTACTTC,CASSLEDGGFHEQYF
TRBJ1-6,-,TRBV9,once,TGTGCCAGCAGCGTGGGCCACATTAATTCACCCCTCCACTTT,CASSVGHINSPLHF
TRBJ2-5,-,TRBV11-2,-,TGTGCCAGCAGCTTAGCAGCGGAGACCCAGTACTTC,CASSLAAETQYF
TRBJ2-2,TRBD1,TRBV4-1,-,TGCGCCAGCAGCCCGATTGGCCGGACAGGAGCCACCGGGGAGCTGTTTTTT,CASSPIGRTGATGELFF
TRBJ2-3,TRBD2,TRBV6-5,-,TGTGCCAGCAGTTACTCTCTAGCGGGGGGCCCAGATACGCAGTATTTT,CASSYSLAGGPDTQYF
TRBJ2-3,-,TRBV7-7,-,TGTGCTAGCAGCTTACTAGGAGGTACAGATACGCAGTATTTT,CASSLLGGTDTQYF
TRBJ2-5,-,TRBV5-1,-,TGCGCCAGCAGCTCCACAGGGATGGAGACCCAGTACTTC,CASSSTGMETQYF
TRBJ2-3,TRBD1,TRBV5-4,-,TGTGCCACCTTTAACCAGGGGGCAACAGATACGCAGTATTTT,CATFNQGATDTQYF
TRBJ2-5,TRBD1,TRBV3-1/TRBV3-2,-,TGTGCCAGCAGCTCCAGACAGGGGGGATTTCGGGAGACCCAGTACTTC,CASSSRQGGFRETQYF
TRBJ2-3,-,TRBV4-2,-,TGTGCCAGCAGCCCAGAACTTCGGGGGAAAGATACGCAGTATTTT,CASSPELRGKDTQYF
TRBJ2-1,-,TRBV30,-,TGTGCCTGGAGTGGGAGTCTCTCGCAGTTCTTC,CAWSGSLSQFF
TRBJ1-1,TRBD1,TRBV15,-,TGTGCCACCAGTATCACAGGGGACACTGAAGCTTTCTTT,CATSITGDTEAFF
TRBJ1-1,TRBD1,TRBV6-1,few,TGTGCCAGCAGTGATAGAACAGGGGGGAAGGCTGAAGCTTTCTTT,CASSDRTGGKAEAFF
TRBJ1-5,-,TRBV3-1/TRBV3-2,-,TGTGCCAGCAGCCAAGGGTTACAGGGAAATCAGCCCCAGCATTTT,CASSQGLQGNQPQHF
TRBJ1-5,-,TRBV2,-,TGTGCCAGCAGTGACCCAGTCAATCAGCCCCAGCATTTT,CASSDPVNQPQHF
TRBJ2-7,-,TRBV9,-,TGTGCCAGCAGCGTAGACGACGGCCGGGAACTCGGGGAGCAGTACTTC,CASSVDDGRELGEQYF
TRBJ1-3,TRBD1,TRBV7-9,-,TGTGCCAGCAGCTTACTCTCGACAGGGGATGGAAACACCATATATTTT,CASSLLSTGDGNTIYF
TRBJ2-4,TRBD1,TRBV19,-,TGTGCCAGTAGTATAGGAGGGGGCGGGAACATTCAGTACTTC,CASSIGGGGNIQYF
TRBJ2-7,-,TRBV7-2,once,TGTGCCAGCAGCTTAGCCAGGGTGTCCTACGAGCAGTACTTC,CASSLARVSYEQYF
TRBJ2-1,TRBD2,TRBV19,-,TGTGCCAGTAGTATAAAGGCAGCGGGGTTGAATGAGCAGTTCTTC,CASSIKAAGLNEQFF
TRBJ2-3,TRBD2,TRBV28,-,TGTGCCAGCAGTCTAGCGGGGGGGCTGGGTTTGACAGATACGCAGTATTTT,CASSLAGGLGLTDTQYF
TRBJ2-1,-,TRBV5-4,-,TGTGCCAGCAGCTTGGCGGCTAGATCCCATAGTAGCTCCTACAATGAGCAGTTCTTC,CASSLAARSHSSSYNEQFF
TRBJ2-5,-,TRBV11-2,once,TGTGCCAGCAGCTTAAGTGTTAGAGAGACCCAGTACTTC,CASSLSVRETQYF
TRBJ2-1,-,TRBV5-1,-,TGCGCCAGCAGCAGTACTACCCTTCGTACTGGAGAGCAGTTCTTC,CASSSTTLRTGEQFF
TRBJ1-6,-,TRBV4-2,-,TGTGCCAGCAGCCCCGGAGGTCGATCGGGCTCCTATAATTCACCCCTCCACTTT,CASSPGGRSGSYNSPLHF
TRBJ2-3,TRBD2,TRBV3-1/TRBV3-2,-,TGTGCCAGCAGCCACTCCGGGACTAGCGGGAGTACTGTATATTTT,CASSHSGTSGSTVYF
TRBJ2-5,-,TRBV3-1/TRBV3-2,-,TGTGCCAGCAGCCAATATCCGGAGACCCAGTACTTC,CASSQYPETQYF
TRBJ2-1,TRBD1,TRBV5-5,once,TGTGCCAGCAGCTTGCTACTCGGGACAGGGGGCGATGAGCAGTTCTTC,CASSLLLGTGGDEQFF